Sequencing of this T cell receptor (beta chain) was carried out in a study of molecular identifiers for immune sequencing clone quantification. Study results and limitations: Among about a million naive cells, spiked Jurkat TCR RNA from a single cell was reportedly detectable. Naive cells had under 1% of molecules in clones above 20 RNA copies, effectors over 99%.

TCRdb re-called the PCR reads through MiXCR, storing one row per CDR3 protein. In the table there are 100,000 or so distinct CDR3 sequences, 21% of which are singletons. This clonotype was counted at least ten times. Antigen specificity is unknown. The germline V gene has CDR1 KGHDR and CDR2 SFDVKD. There are 14 residues in the CDR3. Trimming cost V 3 bases and J 7 bases, with 13 bases left between them. The clonotype was recovered from a human donor in good health. Some libraries in this study had Jurkat cell RNA spiked in. This rearrangement joins TRBV24-1 to TRBJ2-3; tentatively, D is TRBD2 (5 bases). Material: naive CD8+ T cells from blood, with Jurkat cell RNA spiked in. Stated subset: FACS-sorted CD8+CD4-CCR7+CD45RA+ naive T cells. The CDR3 region is CATSDDYRANTQYF. The CDR3 DNA is TGTGCCACCAGTGATGACTACCGGGCAAATACGCAGTATTTT.